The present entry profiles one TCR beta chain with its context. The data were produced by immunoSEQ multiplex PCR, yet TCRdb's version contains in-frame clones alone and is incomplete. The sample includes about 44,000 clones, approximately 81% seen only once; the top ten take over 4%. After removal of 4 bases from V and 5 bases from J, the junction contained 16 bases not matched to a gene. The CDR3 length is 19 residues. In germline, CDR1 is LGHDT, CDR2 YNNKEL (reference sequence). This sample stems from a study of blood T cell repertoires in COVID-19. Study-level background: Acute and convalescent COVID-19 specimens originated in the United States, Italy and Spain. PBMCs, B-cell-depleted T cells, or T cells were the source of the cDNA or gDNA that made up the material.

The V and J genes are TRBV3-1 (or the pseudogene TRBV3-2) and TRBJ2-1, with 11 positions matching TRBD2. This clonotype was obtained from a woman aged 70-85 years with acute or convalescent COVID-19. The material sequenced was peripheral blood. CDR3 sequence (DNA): TGTGCCAGCAGCCCGTCGGGGCTAGCGGGGGGATCGAGGCACAATGAGCAGTTCTTC. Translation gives CASSPSGLAGGSRHNEQFF.